Below, 15 T cell receptor beta chains from the same sample are listed, as sequenced in a study of Graves' ophthalmopathy and Graves' hyperthyroidism. Amplification of TCR beta CDR3 regions used RNA transcripts. Second-round multiplex PCR came after first-round RT-PCR with HTBI primers. TCRdb ran MiXCR on the multiplex PCR reads and lists one entry per CDR3 protein. The sample has 660,000 or so distinct CDR3 sequences; about 41% are singletons. Sample: peripheral blood. The receptors here all came from an adult man with Graves' ophthalmopathy.

Only a few counts were recorded for this clonotype. V usage is TRBV19 and J usage is TRBJ1-1; TRBD1 matches 7 bases. This CDR3 region has 14 residues. The trim removed 6 bases at V and 5 bases at J, leaving 9 bases unmatched. Germline CDR1 and CDR2: LNHDA and SQIVND (reference sequence). The CDR3 sequence: CASRGDRLGTEAFF. DNA of the CDR3: TGTGCCAGTAGGGGGGACAGACTGGGAACTGAAGCTTTCTTT.

This clonotype has ten or more counts. The chain uses TRBV12-3 or TRBV12-4 and TRBJ2-5, with 9 bases fitting TRBD2. The trim removed 5 bases at V and 2 bases at J, leaving 6 bases unmatched. CDR3 length: 15 residues. The CDR3 here is CASSLALAGQETQYF. DNA for the CDR3: TGTGCCAGCAGTCTTGCTCTAGCGGGACAAGAGACCCAGTACTTC.

The rearrangement links TRBV29-1 to TRBJ1-5, with D tentatively TRBD1 (6 bases). V lost 2 bases and J 5 bases, leaving 13 bases between the germline ends. The length of the CDR3 is 14 residues. Germline values: CDR1 SQVTM, CDR2 ANQGSEA. The CDR3 coding sequence is TGCAGCGTTGAATCGGACAGAACTGATCAGCCCCAGCATTTT. Its translation: CSVESDRTDQPQHF.

The chain combines TRBV5-4 with TRBJ2-1; D is unresolved. CDR3 size: 14 residues. Per germline, CDR1 SGHNT and CDR2 YYREEE (reference sequence). The V end lost 2 bases, the J end lost 9 bases, and 15 bases lay between the germline ends. CDR3 sequence (DNA): TGTGCCAGCAGCTTCGAGAGATCAAAAGGTGAGCAGTTCTTC. Translation gives CASSFERSKGEQFF.

This clonotype was detected only a few times. The chain is built from TRBV9 and TRBJ1-6; D gene ambiguous. Germline CDR1 reads SGDLS; CDR2 reads YYNGEE. The CDR3 totals 16 residues. Trimming removed 4 bases from V and 2 bases from J, with 13 bases in between. The CDR3 sequence is CASSPQIGAYNSPLHF. In DNA form, the CDR3 reads TGTGCCAGCAGCCCCCAGATTGGAGCCTATAATTCACCCCTCCACTTT.

This chain links TRBV10-2 with TRBJ1-1; 9 bases align to TRBD1. V shed 2 bases, J shed 5 bases, and the junction held 9 bases outside the gene matches. The length of the CDR3 is 16 residues. Per the germline V gene, CDR1 is WSHSY and CDR2 is SAAADI. The CDR3 is CASSETTGGMETEAFF. CDR3 coding DNA: TGCGCCAGCAGTGAGACGACAGGGGGAATGGAAACTGAAGCTTTCTTT.

This clonotype has more than one count but fewer than ten. The rearrangement uses TRBV7-8 and TRBJ2-7; 13 bases are shared with TRBD2. The end of the DNA aligns better with TRBJ2-1, so the J call may be wrong. Germline V lookup: CDR1 SGHVS, CDR2 FQNEAQ. This CDR3 has 15 residues. The CDR3, as DNA: TGTGCCAGCAGCAAAACTAGCGGGGGGGCGATTGAGCAGTTCTTC. Protein: CASSKTSGGAIEQFF.

The CDR3 region is CASRIWEGSAGDTGELFF. The CDR3 coding sequence is TGTGCCAGCAGGATTTGGGAGGGGTCAGCGGGAGACACCGGGGAGCTGTTTTTT. The chain links TRBV6-5 to TRBJ2-2, with 8 nucleotides matching TRBD2. Germline-derived CDR1 and CDR2 are MNHEY and SVGAGI. The ends lost 6 bases at V and 3 bases at J; junction bases unmatched: 15. This CDR3 is built from 18 residues.

Many counts were recorded for this clonotype. V gene TRBV5-1 combines with J gene TRBJ1-3, with D perhaps TRBD1 (5 bases). The CDR3 sequence is 17 residues long. Per germline, CDR1 SGHRS and CDR2 YFSETQ. V lost 2 bases to trimming and J lost 1 base, with 16 bases between them. The CDR3 loop is CASSFSAGKGSGNTIYF. CDR3 bases: TGCGCCAGCAGCTTCAGCGCAGGGAAGGGGTCTGGAAACACCATATATTTT.

This sequence joins TRBV7-9 and TRBJ2-1, with TRBD2 matching 7 bases. V lost 8 bases to trimming and J lost 2 bases; unmatched junction nucleotides: 3. Germline CDR1 is SEHNR and CDR2 is FQNEAQ (reference sequence). The CDR3 spans 13 residues. CDR3 nucleotide sequence: TGTGCCAGCGGACTAGACGCCTACAATGAGCAGTTCTTC. Its protein is CASGLDAYNEQFF.

This clonotype has a count of ten or more. V gene TRBV7-9 combines with J gene TRBJ2-1, with 14 bases aligning to TRBD2. CDR1 and CDR2 from the germline V gene are SEHNR and FQNEAQ (reference sequence). The CDR3 covers 15 residues. After removal of 5 bases from V and 8 bases from J, the junction contained 5 bases not matched to a gene. The chain's CDR3 is CASSQTSGRGDEQFF. The CDR3 DNA reads as TGTGCCAGCAGCCAGACTAGCGGGAGGGGTGATGAGCAGTTCTTC.

This clonotype was observed at least ten times. The rearrangement links TRBV7-6 to TRBJ1-6; D ambiguous. Trimming took 2 bases from V and 10 from J, leaving 9 bases between them. The CDR3 is 13 amino acids. Germline assignment: CDR1 SGHVS and CDR2 FNYEAQ. CDR3 bases: TGTGCCAGCAGCTTAAGCGAGGACTCACCCCTCCACTTT. Its translation: CASSLSEDSPLHF.

This clonotype appeared many times. The CDR3: CASSVPGLPLHF. As DNA, the CDR3 is TGTGCCAGCAGCGTACCAGGTCTTCCCCTCCACTTT. V gene TRBV9 combines with J gene TRBJ1-6; no clear D. In germline, CDR1 is SGDLS, CDR2 YYNGEE. V lost 1 base to trimming and J lost 13 bases, with 9 bases between them. This CDR3 spans 12 amino acids.

About this clonotype itself: This CDR3 fails to terminate in the conserved phenylalanine or tryptophan, so it likely reflects a read error. It is unclear where the CDR3 begins or ends on the DNA, so no DNA is shown, and the CDR3 is as TCRdb lists it. The chain links TRBV7-9 to TRBJ1-4; TRBD1, the table's D call, lacks a check against the DNA. The CDR3 contains 9 residues when both ends are counted. Germline V gene sequence: CDR1 SEHNR, CDR2 FQNEAQ (reference sequence). This chain's CDR3 is CASSLSGTG.

Only one count was recorded for this clonotype. This chain connects TRBV6-4 to TRBJ2-5, with D perhaps TRBD1 (6 bases). The CDR3 sequence is 15 residues long. V gave up 2 bases and J gave up 5 bases, with 15 bases separating them. Germline CDR1 reads MRHNA; CDR2 reads SNTAGT. The CDR3 here is CASSDETGRSETQYF. The CDR3 nucleotides read TGTGCCAGCAGTGACGAGACAGGCCGGTCGGAGACCCAGTACTTC.